This T cell receptor (beta chain) is from a study of naive and memory T cell subsets. Findings and limits, study-wide: Diversity fell and Gini index rose from naive through CM, EM, EMRA.

Alpha and beta libraries were amplified separately from the second PCR onward. CMV status came from CD4+ T cell IFNgamma after overnight CMV lysate stimulation of fresh PBMCs. Sequential positive selection took CD4 T cells first, then CD8 T cells. The beta constant-region primer was an equimolar mix of two oligonucleotides covering TRBC1 and TRBC2. The ligated cDNA underwent four PCR rounds using SP2 and nested alpha and beta constant-region primers. TCRdb used MiXCR to reprocess the UMI-ligation and nested PCR reads, holding one entry per CDR3 protein. Of tens of thousands of distinct CDR3 sequences listed, approximately 17% are singletons. Concerning this clonotype: What it binds is unknown.

With 0 bases removed from V and 8 bases from J, the gap between germline ends came to 9 bases. The CDR3 is 13 residues long. CDR1 SGDLS and CDR2 YYNGEE come from the germline V gene. The source of this sequence is a human donor in good health. Input material: effector memory CD4+ T cells from blood. The subset here: effector memory, CD45RA- CD27-. The chain has TRBV9 and TRBJ2-1; D is ambiguous. The CDR3 here is CASSVGPRYEQFF. The CDR3 bases are TGTGCCAGCAGCGTAGGGCCTCGGTATGAGCAGTTCTTC.